This T cell receptor beta chain was obtained from a study of shared clonotypes between healthy human individuals. Study-wide results and limits: Of the naive CD4 clonotypes, about 5% were shared across a few donors.

Points on this clone: Its antigen is still unknown.

Investigators spread the genomic DNA of each subset evenly over several immunoSEQ plates. Clones were read by immunoSEQ multiplex PCR, and TCRdb kept only the in-frame ones, dropping some. The repertoire consists of roughly 2,500,000 clones, with more than 85% occurring once and the leading ten covering more than 0.35%. CDR1 SGHVS and CDR2 FQNEAQ come from the germline V gene. The CDR3 has 14 residues. The gene calls are TRBV7-8 and TRBJ2-5, with TRBD1 matching 9 bases. The J call may be in error: the DNA end matches TRBJ2-7 better. The sample consisted of naive CD4+ T cells from PBMCs. The sample's subset: CD45RA+ positively selected. The receptor was isolated from a man younger than 35 in good health. Some clones in this sample may be carry-over from other donors' samples. Here the CDR3 reads CASSLGQGYYEQYF. The CDR3 region has the DNA TGTGCCAGCAGCCTGGGACAGGGTTATTACGAGCAGTACTTC.